A selection of T cell receptor beta chains follows, all from one sample in a study of beta chain features in type 1 diabetes. Only in-frame clones appear in the TCRdb table, and some are missing; sequencing was by immunoSEQ multiplex PCR. The sample carries around 100,000 clones, approximately 30% recorded once. Material for sequencing was central memory CD4+ T cells from blood. The source of these receptors is a woman aged 18-29 years with type 1 diabetes. CDR3s include the opening cysteine and the closing phenylalanine or tryptophan. Fields, in order: D gene, V gene, J gene, clone size, CDR3 DNA, CDR3 protein. The D gene is left open where the match is weak. The listing skips clone size in some rows; elsewhere it reads once, few, many or a size class.

D: -
V: TRBV9
J: TRBJ2-1
size: -
DNA: TGTGCCAGCAGCGTGCGGGGCGAGGGCTACAATGAGCAGTTCTTC
CDR3: CASSVRGEGYNEQFF

D: TRBD1
V: TRBV4-2
J: TRBJ2-4
size: -
DNA: TGTGCCAGCAGCCAAGATGACAGGGCCATTCAGTACTTC
CDR3: CASSQDDRAIQYF

D: -
V: TRBV28
J: TRBJ1-1
size: -
DNA: TGTGCCAGCAGTTTGGAGATAAACACTGAAGCTTTCTTT
CDR3: CASSLEINTEAFF

D: -
V: TRBV14
J: TRBJ2-1
size: -
DNA: TGTGCCAGCAGCCAAATGAGGGTAGGTGTGCAGTTCTTC
CDR3: CASSQMRVGVQFF

D: TRBD2
V: TRBV5-1
J: TRBJ2-3
size: -
DNA: TGCGCCAGCAGCTCGGGACTAGCGGGGGGGTTCACAGATACGCAGTATTTT
CDR3: CASSSGLAGGFTDTQYF

D: -
V: TRBV7-2
J: TRBJ2-1
size: -
DNA: TGTGCCAGCAGCTATCACTTGCATGAGCAGTTCTTC
CDR3: CASSYHLHEQFF

D: TRBD1
V: TRBV7-2
J: TRBJ2-2
size: -
DNA: TGTGCCAGCAGCTTTCAGGGGGAAGCCGGGGAGCTGTTTTTT
CDR3: CASSFQGEAGELFF

D: -
V: TRBV7-2
J: TRBJ2-2
size: -
DNA: TGTGCCAGCAGCTTAAACTGGGCCACCGCCGGGGAGCTGTTTTTT
CDR3: CASSLNWATAGELFF

D: -
V: TRBV19
J: TRBJ1-5
size: -
DNA: TGTGCCAGTAGTATCTTGGAAGGGAGCCCGAAGCTTCAGCCCCAGCATTTT
CDR3: CASSILEGSPKLQPQHF

D: -
V: TRBV2
J: TRBJ2-5
size: -
DNA: TGTGCCAGCAGGGTACAGGGTTCAGAGACCCAGTACTTC
CDR3: CASRVQGSETQYF

D: -
V: TRBV13
J: TRBJ2-5
size: -
DNA: TGTGCCAGCAGCTTAGGGCGGCGAGAGACCCAGTACTTC
CDR3: CASSLGRRETQYF

D: -
V: TRBV11-2
J: TRBJ2-1
size: few
DNA: TGTGCCAGCAGCTTATCTCTAGGTAATGAGCAGTTCTTC
CDR3: CASSLSLGNEQFF

D: -
V: TRBV4-3
J: TRBJ2-1
size: -
DNA: TGCGCCAGCAGCCAAGACCAGCGGAGCTCCTACAATGAGCAGTTCTTC
CDR3: CASSQDQRSSYNEQFF

D: TRBD2
V: TRBV28
J: TRBJ2-1
size: few
DNA: TGTGCCAGCATGGGGACTTGGACTAGCGGTGAGCAGTTCTTC
CDR3: CASMGTWTSGEQFF

D: TRBD1
V: TRBV11-1
J: TRBJ2-6
size: few
DNA: TGTGCCAGCGCGGACAGGGCAACTGGGGCCAACGTCCTGACTTTC
CDR3: CASADRATGANVLTF

D: -
V: TRBV10-1
J: TRBJ2-1
size: -
DNA: TGCGCCAGCAGTGGGTCACAGGGTGGTGAGCAGTTCTTC
CDR3: CASSGSQGGEQFF

D: TRBD1
V: TRBV28
J: TRBJ2-1
size: few
DNA: TGTGCCAGCAGCACTGAAGGGACAGGGGTCAATGAGCAGTTCTTC
CDR3: CASSTEGTGVNEQFF

D: TRBD1
V: TRBV7-2
J: TRBJ2-7
size: -
DNA: TGTGCCAGCAGCTTAGGGGACAGGGGGCTGAGGGAGCAGTACTTC
CDR3: CASSLGDRGLREQYF

D: TRBD2
V: TRBV5-1
J: TRBJ2-2
size: few
DNA: TGCGCCAGCAGCCCTATAGCGGGAAACACCGGGGAGCTGTTTTTT
CDR3: CASSPIAGNTGELFF

D: TRBD2
V: TRBV14
J: TRBJ2-3
size: -
DNA: TGTGCCAGCAGCTCTAGCGGGAGGGCCACAGATACGCAGTATTTT
CDR3: CASSSSGRATDTQYF

D: TRBD1
V: TRBV7-2
J: TRBJ1-2
size: few
DNA: TGTGCCAGCAGATACGGACAGGGTGGTGGCTACACCTTC
CDR3: CASRYGQGGGYTF

D: TRBD2
V: TRBV28
J: TRBJ2-1
size: -
DNA: TGTGCCAGCAGTGCCTGGACTAGTGGGTCCTACAATGAGCAGTTCTTC
CDR3: CASSAWTSGSYNEQFF

D: TRBD1
V: TRBV29-1
J: TRBJ2-7
size: -
DNA: TGCAGCGTCAAGAAGGGGGGACAGGCTGAGGACGAGCAGTACTTC
CDR3: CSVKKGGQAEDEQYF

D: -
V: TRBV2
J: TRBJ1-5
size: few
DNA: TGTGCCAGCAGTCAGTGGGCCGGAAGCAATCAGCCCCAGCATTTT
CDR3: CASSQWAGSNQPQHF

D: -
V: TRBV5-1
J: TRBJ2-2
size: -
DNA: TGCGCCAGCAGCCGCCAGGGGCCTCCGAACACCGGGGAGCTGTTTTTT
CDR3: CASSRQGPPNTGELFF

D: TRBD2
V: TRBV19
J: TRBJ2-6
size: -
DNA: TGTGCCAGTAGGAGGCGGGGGGGTCGAACCTCTGGGGCCAACGTCCTGACTTTC
CDR3: CASRRRGGRTSGANVLTF

D: -
V: TRBV25-1
J: TRBJ1-1
size: few
DNA: TGTGCCAGCAGTGTAGGAGGGCCCACTGAAGCTTTCTTT
CDR3: CASSVGGPTEAFF

D: -
V: TRBV5-1
J: TRBJ2-2
size: -
DNA: TGCGCCAGCAGCTTTAGCGGGAACACCGGGGAGCTGTTTTTT
CDR3: CASSFSGNTGELFF

D: -
V: TRBV5-6
J: TRBJ2-3
size: -
DNA: TGTGCCAGCAGCTTTTTAGGCCCCAGGGGTACAGATACGCAGTATTTT
CDR3: CASSFLGPRGTDTQYF

D: TRBD2
V: TRBV5-1
J: TRBJ2-1
size: few
DNA: TGCGCCACCAGACTAGCGGGAGAGAATAGGAATGAGCAGTTCTTC
CDR3: CATRLAGENRNEQFF

D: TRBD1
V: TRBV13
J: TRBJ2-2
size: -
DNA: TGTGCCAGCACTTTCGGACAGGGGGCGCTCGGCGGGGAGCTGTTTTTT
CDR3: CASTFGQGALGGELFF

D: -
V: TRBV30
J: TRBJ1-1
size: -
DNA: TGTGCCTGGAGTCAGGGGACGAACACTGAAGCTTTCTTT
CDR3: CAWSQGTNTEAFF

D: TRBD1
V: TRBV18
J: TRBJ2-5
size: few
DNA: TGTGCCAGCTCACCGGGACAGAAAGAGACCCAGTACTTC
CDR3: CASSPGQKETQYF

D: TRBD1
V: TRBV18
J: TRBJ2-7
size: -
DNA: TGTGCCAGCTCACAAACCGGGACAGGGGCCTACGAGCAGTACTTC
CDR3: CASSQTGTGAYEQYF

D: TRBD2
V: TRBV7-3
J: TRBJ2-7
size: -
DNA: TGTGCCAGCAGCCGAACTAGCGACTACGAGCAGTACTTC
CDR3: CASSRTSDYEQYF

D: TRBD1
V: TRBV2
J: TRBJ1-5
size: -
DNA: TGTGCCAGCAGCTTCGGGACAGGGAATCAGCCCCAGCATTTT
CDR3: CASSFGTGNQPQHF

D: TRBD1
V: TRBV11-2
J: TRBJ1-1
size: -
DNA: TGTGCCAGCAGCTTTACAGGGGCCACTGAAGCTTTCTTT
CDR3: CASSFTGATEAFF

D: -
V: TRBV7-6
J: TRBJ2-7
size: -
DNA: TGTGCCAGCAGCTTAGGGACTTTCTACGAGCAGTACTTC
CDR3: CASSLGTFYEQYF

D: -
V: TRBV13
J: TRBJ1-5
size: -
DNA: TGTGCCAGCAGCCCTGGTAGGGGTCAGCCCCAGCATTTT
CDR3: CASSPGRGQPQHF

D: -
V: TRBV2
J: TRBJ1-5
size: few
DNA: TGTGCCAGCAGTGAACAGGGTGGAGGCAATCAGCCCCAGCATTTT
CDR3: CASSEQGGGNQPQHF

D: -
V: TRBV19
J: TRBJ1-2
size: -
DNA: TGTGCCAGTAGTAGAAGCGCGGGTATGGGATCCTATGGCTACACCTTC
CDR3: CASSRSAGMGSYGYTF

D: TRBD1
V: TRBV7-2
J: TRBJ1-4
size: few
DNA: TGTGCCAGCAGCTCACAGGGGGCTGGTGAAAAACTGTTTTTT
CDR3: CASSSQGAGEKLFF

D: -
V: TRBV29-1
J: TRBJ1-2
size: -
DNA: TGCAGCGTTGACTGGGGGCGCGGGAGGAATGGCTACACCTTC
CDR3: CSVDWGRGRNGYTF

D: TRBD1
V: TRBV9
J: TRBJ1-2
size: few
DNA: TGTGCCAGCAGCCTGCCGGGACAGGGGGATCGCTACACCTTC
CDR3: CASSLPGQGDRYTF

D: TRBD2
V: TRBV10-3
J: TRBJ2-3
size: -
DNA: TGTGCCACCGGGACTAGCGGGAGTAACACAGATACGCAGTATTTT
CDR3: CATGTSGSNTDTQYF

D: -
V: TRBV6-5
J: TRBJ1-1
size: -
DNA: TGTGCCAGCAGCCTAACGTTGAGGGACACTGAAGCTTTCTTT
CDR3: CASSLTLRDTEAFF

D: -
V: TRBV5-1
J: TRBJ2-1
size: -
DNA: TGCGCCAGCAGCTTGGGGGCTAGCTCCCCAGGCAATGAGCAGTTCTTC
CDR3: CASSLGASSPGNEQFF

D: TRBD1
V: TRBV19
J: TRBJ1-1
size: -
DNA: TGTGCCAGTATCCCCCGACGACAGGGGGCGGGGAACACTGAAGCTTTCTTT
CDR3: CASIPRRQGAGNTEAFF

D: TRBD1
V: TRBV7-2
J: TRBJ1-2
size: few
DNA: TGTGCCAGCAGCTTGGGACAGGGCGTCAACTATGGCTACACCTTC
CDR3: CASSLGQGVNYGYTF

D: -
V: TRBV27
J: TRBJ1-5
size: few
DNA: TGTGCCAGCAGTTCGTCCCGGGATCCGCCCCAGCATTTT
CDR3: CASSSSRDPPQHF

D: -
V: TRBV27
J: TRBJ2-3
size: -
DNA: TGTGCCAGCAGTCTCCGGGACAACCGCACAGATACGCAGTATTTT
CDR3: CASSLRDNRTDTQYF

D: -
V: TRBV15
J: TRBJ2-3
size: -
DNA: TGTGCCACCAGCAGGGTGGGAGCAGATACGCAGTATTTT
CDR3: CATSRVGADTQYF

D: -
V: TRBV2
J: TRBJ1-1
size: -
DNA: TGTGCCAGCAGGGGACAACGACTACTGAGCACTGAAGCTTTCTTT
CDR3: CASRGQRLLSTEAFF